These 10 T cell receptor beta chains share one sample of origin, sequenced in a study of cytomegalovirus exposure and HLA in healthy donors (dated by TCRdb to the late 2010s). The library came from the immunoSEQ multiplex PCR assay. A mixture of 60 forward primers for TCR Vbeta segments and 13 reverse primers for TCR Jbeta segments was used in the multiplex PCR. Not all clones reach the TCRdb copy of this immuneACCESS table, which keeps in-frame sequences only. Checked studies attribute under half of the gap to unresolved V genes and leave the rest unexplained. The sample table shows roughly 100,000 clones, and over 80% are seen once. The leading ten clones occupy 6.9% of the sample. Input material: PBMCs. Receptors were obtained from a young man in good health and CMV-seropositive.

This chain joins TRBV7-8 and TRBJ2-1; perhaps TRBD2 as D (6 bases). V was pared by 5 bases and J by 9 bases, with 20 bases between. CDR1 and CDR2 (germline): SGHVS, FQNEAQ. The CDR3 runs 15 residues. The CDR3 DNA is TGTGCCAGCAGCCCGGAGGGACTTGCGCTGCTTGAGCAGTTCTTC. Its protein product is CASSPEGLALLEQFF.

CDR3 coding DNA: TGTGCCAGCACTCACGGGGGGGGATTGAACACTGAAGCTTTCTTT. It specifies CASTHGGGLNTEAFF. This chain connects TRBV6-6 to TRBJ1-1, with a tentative D call TRBD1 (5 bases). V lost 7 bases, J lost 0 bases, and 15 bases lay in between. This CDR3 contains 15 residues. Germline CDR1 is MNHNY and CDR2 is SVGAGI (reference sequence).

The chain joins TRBV19 to TRBJ1-4, with D hard to call. Per germline, CDR1 LNHDA and CDR2 SQIVND (reference sequence). V lost 8 bases and J 4 bases, leaving 23 bases between the germline ends. The CDR3 spans 17 residues. The CDR3 reads CASSVWAARGNNEKLFF. As DNA, the CDR3 is TGTGCCAGTTCAGTATGGGCGGCCCGAGGGAATAATGAAAAACTGTTTTTT. The full variable domain, completed using reference TRBV19 and TRBJ1-4, is DGGITQSPKYLFRKEGQNVTLSCEQNLNHDAMYWYRQDPGQGLRLIYYSQIVNDFQKGDIAEGYSVSREKKESFPLTVTSAQKNPTAFYLCASSVWAARGNNEKLFFGSGTQLSVL.

The gene calls are TRBV27 and TRBJ1-4; a possible D gene is TRBD1 (6 bases). Germline V gives CDR1 MNHEY, CDR2 SMNVEV (reference sequence). Trimming shortened V by 1 base and J by 8 bases, and 14 bases separated the two germline ends. This CDR3 region has 15 residues. DNA for the CDR3: TGTGCCAGCAGTTTATTGCCCAGGGGATGGGAAAAACTGTTTTTT. Amino acids: CASSLLPRGWEKLFF.

This clone was found once. The gene calls are TRBV7-9 and TRBJ1-1; no clear D. There are 13 residues in the CDR3. CDR1 SEHNR and CDR2 FQNEAQ come from the germline V gene (reference sequence). The V and J ends lost 1 base and 4 bases respectively, with 7 bases between them. In DNA form, the CDR3 reads TGTGCCAGCAGCTTAGAAGGGAGCACTGAAGCTTTCTTT. It codes for CASSLEGSTEAFF.

The chain combines TRBV5-1 with TRBJ2-1; 9 bases map to TRBD1. Per the germline V gene, CDR1 is SGHRS and CDR2 is YFSETQ. The CDR3 is 15 amino acids. V was clipped by 3 bases and J by 0 bases; unmatched bases: 1. CDR3 sequence (DNA): TGCGCCAGCAGCTGGGGACAGGGCTCCTACAATGAGCAGTTCTTC. This sequence encodes CASSWGQGSYNEQFF.

CDR3 residues: CASLSSGGYNEQFF. The CDR3 DNA is TGTGCCAGCTTGTCTAGCGGGGGGTACAATGAGCAGTTCTTC. This chain connects TRBV2 to TRBJ2-1, with 11 bases that match TRBD2. This CDR3 is 14 amino acids long. CDR1 and CDR2 (germline): SNHLY, FYNNEI. Germline trimming cut 8 bases from V and 4 bases from J; bases unmatched to any gene: 4.

This clone was counted between two and nine times. The rearrangement uses TRBV5-1 and TRBJ2-2, with 7 bases that match TRBD1. Per the germline V gene, CDR1 is SGHRS and CDR2 is YFSETQ. V shed 1 base, J shed 3 bases, and the junction held 6 bases outside the gene matches. The length of the CDR3 is 16 residues. The CDR3 is CASSLLRGQHTGELFF. DNA for the CDR3: TGCGCCAGCAGCTTGCTCCGGGGACAGCACACCGGGGAGCTGTTTTTT.

The chain recombines TRBV14 with TRBJ2-7, with D possibly TRBD1 on 5 matching bases. V was clipped by 1 base and J by 6 bases, with 10 bases between them. Germline values: CDR1 SGHDN, CDR2 FVKESK. CDR3 length: 13 amino acids. CDR3 sequence (DNA): TGTGCCAGCAGCCAAGCCAGGGTTGGCGAGCAGTACTTC. This codes for CASSQARVGEQYF.

The chain's CDR3 is CASSVLGTGGAYNEQFF. As DNA, the CDR3 is TGTGCCAGCAGCGTACTTGGGACAGGAGGGGCCTACAATGAGCAGTTCTTC. This chain uses TRBV9 with TRBJ2-1; 8 bases agree with TRBD1. The CDR3 extends over 17 amino acids. CDR1 is SGDLS and CDR2 is YYNGEE in the germline V gene. V shed 1 base and J 2 bases; nucleotides not matched to a gene: 8.